What follows describes a single T cell receptor beta chain. Germline-derived CDR1 and CDR2 are SNHLY and FYNNEI. Trimming cost V 7 bases and J 5 bases; bases outside gene matches: 9. The CDR3 sequence is 15 residues long. These data belong to a study of cytomegalovirus exposure and HLA in healthy donors. The PCR had 60 Vbeta and 13 Jbeta primers. TCRdb keeps only in-frame clones here, not all; method: immunoSEQ multiplex PCR. The sample includes around 130,000 clones, 80% to 90% of them seen just once. Material: PBMCs. This chain joins TRBV2 and TRBJ2-3, with TRBD2 matching 10 bases. The origin of this receptor is a woman between 18 and 30 years old in good health and CMV-seropositive. The CDR3 protein is CASKLTSGDGDTQYF. In DNA, the CDR3 is TGTGCCAGCAAACTTACTAGCGGGGATGGAGATACGCAGTATTTT.